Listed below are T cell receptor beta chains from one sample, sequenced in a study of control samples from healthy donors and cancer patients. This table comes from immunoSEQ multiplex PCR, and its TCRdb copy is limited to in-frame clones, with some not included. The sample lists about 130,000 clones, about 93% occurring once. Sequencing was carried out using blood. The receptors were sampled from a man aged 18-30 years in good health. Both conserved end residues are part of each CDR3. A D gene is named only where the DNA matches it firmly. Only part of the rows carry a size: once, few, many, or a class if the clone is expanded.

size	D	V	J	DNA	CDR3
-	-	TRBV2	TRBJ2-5	TGTGCCAGTCGCGCTAAAGAGACCCAGTACTTC	CASRAKETQYF
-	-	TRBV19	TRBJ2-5	TGTGCCAGTAAAAGTCTAGCAGGCACCGGCTCGTACCAAGAGACCCAGTACTTC	CASKSLAGTGSYQETQYF
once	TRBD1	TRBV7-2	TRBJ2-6	TGTGCCAGCAGCTCGACACCTACAGGGGTTGGGGCCAACGTCCTGACTTTC	CASSSTPTGVGANVLTF
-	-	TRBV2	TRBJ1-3	TGTGCCAGCAATTCCCGGCCAAGCTCTGGAAACACCATATATTTT	CASNSRPSSGNTIYF
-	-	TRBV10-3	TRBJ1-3	TGTGCCACCTACAACGAGAGAAACACCATATATTTT	CATYNERNTIYF
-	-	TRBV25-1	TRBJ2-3	TGTGCCAGCAGTCAAAGCCAGGGCACAGATACGCAGTATTTT	CASSQSQGTDTQYF
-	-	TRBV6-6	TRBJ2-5	TGTGCCAGCTTGGAGCGCAACCAAGAGACCCAGTACTTC	CASLERNQETQYF
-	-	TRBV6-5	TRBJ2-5	TGTGCCAGCAGTAGGGAGTTCGGGGAGACCCAGTACTTC	CASSREFGETQYF
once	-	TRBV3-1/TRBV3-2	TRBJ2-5	TGTGCCAGCGGTTCGAGGGCTGGGGAGACCCAGTACTTC	CASGSRAGETQYF
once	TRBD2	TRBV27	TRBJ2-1	TGTGCCAGCAGTCCCCGATTAGGGACTAGCGGGGGAATATACAATGAGCAGTTCTTC	CASSPRLGTSGGIYNEQFF
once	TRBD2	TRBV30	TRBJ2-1	TGTGCCTGGAGTGTATTCCCAGCGGGAGACTACAATGAGCAGTTCTTC	CAWSVFPAGDYNEQFF
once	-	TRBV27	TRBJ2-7	TGTGCCAGCAGTTTACTCCCCAGGGCCCCCACCTACGAGCAGTACTTC	CASSLLPRAPTYEQYF
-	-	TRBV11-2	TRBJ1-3	TGTGCCAGCAGCTTGGGCGGTAGGACAGCCTCTGGAAACACCATATATTTT	CASSLGGRTASGNTIYF
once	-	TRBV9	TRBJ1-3	TGTGCCAGCAGTGAGGGACGGATCTCTGGAAACACCATATATTTT	CASSEGRISGNTIYF
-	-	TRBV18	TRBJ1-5	TGTGCCAGCTCCCCAGGCGGTAGCAATCAGCCCCAGCATTTT	CASSPGGSNQPQHF
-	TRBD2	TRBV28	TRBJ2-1	TGTGCCAGCCTGACTAGCGGGAGGTCGGGTGAGCAGTTCTTC	CASLTSGRSGEQFF